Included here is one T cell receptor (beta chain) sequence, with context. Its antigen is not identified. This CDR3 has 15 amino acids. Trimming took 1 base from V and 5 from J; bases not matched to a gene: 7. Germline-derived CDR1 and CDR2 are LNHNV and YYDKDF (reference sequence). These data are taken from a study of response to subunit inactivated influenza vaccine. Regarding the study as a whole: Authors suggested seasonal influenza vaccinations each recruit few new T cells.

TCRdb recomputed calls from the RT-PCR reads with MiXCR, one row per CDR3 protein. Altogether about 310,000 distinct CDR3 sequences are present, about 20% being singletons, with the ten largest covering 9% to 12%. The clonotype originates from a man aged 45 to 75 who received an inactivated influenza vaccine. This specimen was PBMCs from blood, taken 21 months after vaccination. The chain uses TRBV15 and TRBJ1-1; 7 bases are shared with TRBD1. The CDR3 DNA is TGTGCCACCAGCAGAGGTGACAGGGCAGGAACTGAAGCTTTCTTT. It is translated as CATSRGDRAGTEAFF.